Each of the 14 T cell receptor beta chains below was sequenced from the same sample in a study of T cell responses to AZD1222 COVID-19 vaccine. The table came from immunoSEQ multiplex PCR; TCRdb's copy has only in-frame clones and leaves some out. The sample contains some 86,000 clones, 88% of which appear only once. Specimen: peripheral blood, collected 28 days after the second AZD1222 dose. Receptors were obtained from an adult who received the AZD1222 COVID-19 vaccine.

Details on this clone: The junction differs from germline at one of its ends, possibly a read error. The chain has TRBV28 and TRBJ2-7; 7 nucleotides line up with TRBD1. Germline V gene data show CDR1 as MDHEN and CDR2 as SYDVKM. This CDR3 has 15 amino acids. Here the CDR3 reads CASGLRQGPSYEQYF. CDR3 sequence (DNA): TGTGCCAGCGGTTTACGACAGGGACCCTCCTACGAGCAGTACTTC.

About this clone: The same CDR3 arises from other DNA sequences in this sample as well. J is TRBJ2-3 and V is TRBV19; possibly TRBD1 or TRBD2 for D (5 bases each). Deletions cut 4 bases from V and 1 base from J, with 9 bases between. The germline CDR1 and CDR2 sequences are LNHDA and SQIVND (reference sequence). This CDR3 is built from 14 residues. The CDR3 is CASSNQGRTDTQYF. The CDR3 DNA is TGTGCCAGTAGTAATCAGGGACGCACAGATACGCAGTATTTT.

V and J are TRBV2 and TRBJ1-2; 7 bases are shared with TRBD1. Germline V gives CDR1 SNHLY, CDR2 FYNNEI. The CDR3 is 15 residues long. The junction had 12 bases not matched to a gene; V was cut back by 5 bases and J by 6 bases. The CDR3 DNA sequence: TGTGCCAGCAGTAAAACAGGGGCGAGTACTAATGGCTACACCTTC. Protein: CASSKTGASTNGYTF. The variable domain in full, with the rest retrieved from reference TRBV2 and TRBJ1-2, is EPEVTQTPSHQVTQMGQEVILRCVPISNHLYFYWYRQILGQKVEFLVSFYNNEISEKSEIFDDQFSVERPDGSNFTLKIRSTKLEDSAMYFCASSKTGASTNGYTFGSGTRLTVV.

This sequence joins TRBV30 and TRBJ1-5; D gene unclear. The CDR3 loop spans 13 amino acids. V lost 1 base and J 3 bases, leaving 7 bases between the germline ends. Germline V gene data show CDR1 as GTSNPN and CDR2 as SVGIG (reference sequence). In nucleotides, the CDR3 is TGTGCCTGGAGTGGGAGTTTCAATCAGCCCCAGCATTTT. Translated, it gives CAWSGSFNQPQHF.

In this sample, this clone turned up a few times. This sequence joins TRBV7-9 and TRBJ2-2; 8 positions match TRBD2. The V gene's germline CDR1 is SEHNR and CDR2 FQNEAQ (reference sequence). The V gene end was trimmed by 3 bases and the J gene end by 4 bases; junction bases not matched to a gene: 4. This CDR3 comprises 15 residues. DNA of the CDR3: TGTGCCAGCAGCTTGGCGGGAGGCCCCACCGGGGAGCTGTTTTTT. Translated, it gives CASSLAGGPTGELFF. The variable domain in full, with the rest retrieved from reference TRBV7-9 and TRBJ2-2, is DTGVSQNPRHKITKRGQNVTFRCDPISEHNRLYWYRQTLGQGPEFLTYFQNEAQLEKSRLLSDRFSAERPKGSFSTLEIQRTEQGDSAMYLCASSLAGGPTGELFFGEGSRLTVL.

The rearrangement links TRBV29-1 to TRBJ1-1; maybe TRBD1 (6 bases). CDR1 SQVTM and CDR2 ANQGSEA come from the germline V gene. The CDR3 is 12 residues long. The V and J ends lost 7 bases and 1 base respectively, with 10 bases between them. The CDR3 DNA reads as TGCAGCGGGGGGGCAGCGAACACTGAAGCTTTCTTT. Encoded protein: CSGGAANTEAFF. Together with reference TRBV29-1 and TRBJ1-1, the CDR3 gives the full variable domain: SAVISQKPSRDICQRGTSLTIQCQVDSQVTMMFWYRQQPGQSLTLIATANQGSEATYESGFVIDKFPISRPNLTFSTLTVSNMSPEDSSIYLCSGGAANTEAFFGQGTRLTVV.

This clone was detected once. The chain employs TRBV6-4 and TRBJ2-3; possibly TRBD1 or TRBD2 for D (5 bases each). Trimming left V 6 bases short and J 3 bases short, with 13 bases between. The CDR3 is made up of 14 amino acids. CDR1 is MRHNA, CDR2 SNTAGT, per germline. The CDR3 DNA sequence: TGTGCCAGCAGCCCCGGGACGGATACAGATACGCAGTATTTT. It encodes CASSPGTDTDTQYF.

This clone was counted once. The chain recombines TRBV21-1 with TRBJ1-5. TRBV21-1 is an annotated pseudogene. The CDR3 runs 16 residues. CDR3 in DNA: TGTGCCAGCAGCAAAAAGGCGAGCGGAAACAATCAGCCCCAGCATTTT. This gives the protein CASSKKASGNNQPQHF.

V usage is TRBV6-4 and J usage is TRBJ2-7, with D unresolved. Trimming pared 8 bases from V and 7 bases from J, leaving 3 bases between. Germline V gives CDR1 MRHNA, CDR2 SNTAGT. The CDR3 consists of 8 residues. CDR3 amino acids: CASVEQYF. Here the CDR3 DNA reads TGTGCCAGCGTAGAGCAGTACTTC.

The V call is TRBV28, the J call TRBJ1-1; D uncertain. The germline V gene encodes CDR1 MDHEN and CDR2 SYDVKM. CDR3 length: 15 amino acids. The ends were cut back, 4 bases at V and 1 base at J, with 13 bases in the middle. CDR3 DNA: TGTGCCAGCAGTTCTCGAGATTTCCCGAACACTGAAGCTTTCTTT. Translating it yields CASSSRDFPNTEAFF.

J is TRBJ2-2 and V is TRBV3-1 (or the pseudogene TRBV3-2); TRBD1 is a possible D gene (6 bases). With 4 bases removed from V and 2 bases from J, the gap between germline ends came to 17 bases. Germline lookup yields CDR1 LGHDT and CDR2 YNNKEL (reference sequence). This CDR3 has 17 residues. In nucleotides, the CDR3 is TGTGCCAGCAGCCGAACCGGGACAAACTTTAACACCGGGGAGCTGTTTTTT. As protein: CASSRTGTNFNTGELFF.

This sequence joins TRBV30 and TRBJ2-7, with D perhaps TRBD2 (6 bases). The CDR3 has 14 residues. Germline V gene lookup returns CDR1 GTSNPN and CDR2 SVGIG (reference sequence). V was cut by 2 bases and J by 7 bases, with 18 bases left in between. CDR3 loop: CAWSPLLSGGEQYF. CDR3 in DNA: TGTGCCTGGAGTCCCCTGTTATCTGGGGGGGAGCAGTACTTC.

The chain carries TRBV11-2 and TRBJ2-5; tentatively, D is TRBD1 or TRBD2 (5 bases each). Trimming stripped 4 bases from V and 1 base from J, with 16 bases between. The length of the CDR3 is 16 residues. Per the germline V gene, CDR1 is SGHAT and CDR2 is FQNNGV. CDR3 residues: CASSWARVGLQETQYF. The CDR3 region has the DNA TGTGCCAGCAGCTGGGCCAGGGTTGGACTCCAAGAGACCCAGTACTTC.

The chain combines TRBV30 with TRBJ2-3; D ambiguous. Trimming cost V 3 bases and J 0 bases, with 7 bases left between them. CDR3 length: 13 residues. From germline, CDR1 is GTSNPN and CDR2 SVGIG (reference sequence). DNA for the CDR3: TGTGCCTGGAGGTCGGCTAGCACAGATACGCAGTATTTT. Protein product: CAWRSASTDTQYF.